These 31 T cell receptor beta chains were sequenced from one sample in a study of blood T cell repertoires in COVID-19. Clones were read by immunoSEQ multiplex PCR, and TCRdb kept only the in-frame ones, dropping some. The sample gives 80,000 or so clones, around nine tenths of which show up once; roughly 2.3% is in the top ten. What was sequenced was peripheral blood. The receptors were sampled from a man aged 45 to 65 with acute or convalescent COVID-19.

On this clone itself: The junction differs from germline at one of its ends, possibly a read error. The J gene is TRBJ2-1, the V gene TRBV12-3 or TRBV12-4; TRBD2 matches at 9 bases. This CDR3 contains 13 residues. CDR3 DNA sequence: TGTGCCAGCAGTGTAGCGGGAGTCTATGAGCAGTTCTTC. This translates into CASSVAGVYEQFF.

V and J are TRBV29-1 and TRBJ1-2, with D unclear. Trimming shortened V by 4 bases and J by 8 bases, and 8 bases separated the two germline ends. The CDR3 consists of 10 residues. Per germline, CDR1 SQVTM and CDR2 ANQGSEA. CDR3 residues: CSVGAGGYTF. CDR3 sequence (DNA): TGCAGCGTTGGGGCCGGAGGCTACACCTTC.

V and J are TRBV5-4 and TRBJ2-5, with 10 bases aligning to TRBD1. Germline CDR1 is SGHNT and CDR2 is YYREEE (reference sequence). The CDR3 loop spans 15 amino acids. J was trimmed by 1 base and V by 4 bases; bases with no gene match: 4. The CDR3 spells CASSPRTGGQETQYF. The CDR3 DNA is TGTGCCAGCAGCCCGAGGACAGGGGGCCAAGAGACCCAGTACTTC.

This clone has just one count. This chain links TRBV28 with TRBJ1-3; 9 positions match TRBD1. CDR3 size: 16 residues. Looked up from germline, CDR1 is MDHEN and CDR2 is SYDVKM. The V segment lost 5 bases and the J segment 0 bases; nucleotides outside the gene matches: 5. In nucleotides, the CDR3 is TGTGCCAGCAGTCCTTGGACAGGGGTCTCTGGAAACACCATATATTTT. The encoded protein is CASSPWTGVSGNTIYF.

This clone was recorded only once. J is TRBJ2-2 and V is TRBV28, with 7 nucleotides matching TRBD1. CDR3 length equals 14 residues. Unmatched junction bases numbered 1, after V lost 5 bases and J lost 1 base. From germline, CDR1 is MDHEN and CDR2 SYDVKM. The CDR3 loop is CASSRTGNTGELFF. In DNA form, the CDR3 reads TGTGCCAGCAGTCGGACAGGGAACACCGGGGAGCTGTTTTTT. The complete variable domain, with remaining parts taken from reference TRBV28 and TRBJ2-2, reads DVKVTQSSRYLVKRTGEKVFLECVQDMDHENMFWYRQDPGLGLRLIYFSYDVKMKEKGDIPEGYSVSREKKERFSLILESASTNQTSMYLCASSRTGNTGELFFGEGSRLTVL.

The chain combines TRBV2 with TRBJ1-1; D remains ambiguous. The CDR3 has 14 residues. Trimming cost V 1 base and J 6 bases, with 12 bases left between them. The V gene's germline CDR1 is SNHLY and CDR2 FYNNEI. CDR3 amino acids: CASSEVVREAEAFF. DNA of the CDR3: TGTGCCAGCAGTGAAGTGGTGAGAGAGGCTGAAGCTTTCTTT. Variable domain in full (rest from reference TRBV2 and TRBJ1-1): EPEVTQTPSHQVTQMGQEVILRCVPISNHLYFYWYRQILGQKVEFLVSFYNNEISEKSEIFDDQFSVERPDGSNFTLKIRSTKLEDSAMYFCASSEVVREAEAFFGQGTRLTVV.

This clone was observed many times. The gene calls are TRBV18 and TRBJ2-7; 9 positions agree with TRBD2. Per germline, CDR1 KGHSH and CDR2 LQKENI. The CDR3 contains 15 residues. Trimming took 6 bases from V and 1 from J; bases not matched to a gene: 7. CDR3 DNA sequence: TGTGCCAGCTCGCGGAGGACTAGCGATTCCTACGAGCAGTACTTC. It codes for CASSRRTSDSYEQYF.

This chain connects TRBV11-2 to TRBJ2-7, with D tentatively TRBD2 (5 bases). The CDR3 is 16 residues long. V dropped 4 bases and J dropped 0 bases, with 16 bases sitting between them. CDR1 and CDR2 (germline): SGHAT, FQNNGV. CDR3 in amino acids: CASSSSAGPSSYEQYF. The CDR3 DNA reads as TGTGCCAGCAGCTCGTCGGCGGGTCCTAGCTCCTACGAGCAGTACTTC.

This clone was picked up one time. The gene calls are TRBV10-2 and TRBJ2-1, with 11 bases fitting TRBD2. The length of the CDR3 is 14 residues. J was trimmed by 8 bases and V by 6 bases; bases with no gene match: 6. Germline V gene sequence: CDR1 WSHSY, CDR2 SAAADI. CDR3 in amino acids: CASSVAGGSYEQFF. CDR3 coding DNA: TGCGCCAGCAGCGTAGCGGGAGGGAGCTATGAGCAGTTCTTC.

This chain connects TRBV2 to TRBJ1-4; D may be TRBD1 (5 bases). Germline values: CDR1 SNHLY, CDR2 FYNNEI. Trimming took off 11 bases at V and 5 bases at J, with 12 bases between the two ends. CDR3 length equals 12 residues. CDR3 region: CALRGENEKLFF. The CDR3 DNA reads as TGTGCCCTACGGGGGGAGAATGAAAAACTGTTTTTT.

The chain recombines TRBV2 with TRBJ2-1; weak D call: TRBD2 (6 bases). Between the trimmed V and J ends, which lost 6 bases and 9 bases, there was a span of 21 bases. CDR1 and CDR2 from the germline V gene are SNHLY and FYNNEI. The CDR3 is 15 residues long. The CDR3 protein is CASSRLEGSLGEQFF. For the CDR3, the DNA is TGTGCCAGCAGCCGACTAGAGGGAAGTCTAGGTGAGCAGTTCTTC.

The chain combines TRBV29-1 with TRBJ2-3, with TRBD2 matching over 8 bases. The CDR3 spans 14 residues. V trimming: 4 bases; J trimming: 2 bases; junction bases outside the gene matches: 5. The germline CDR1 and CDR2 sequences are SQVTM and ANQGSEA. CDR3 DNA: TGCAGCGTTGGTGCGGGAGGCAACACAGATACGCAGTATTTT. It yields the protein CSVGAGGNTDTQYF.

V gene TRBV19 combines with J gene TRBJ2-1; a possible D gene is TRBD2 (5 bases). From germline, CDR1 is LNHDA and CDR2 SQIVND (reference sequence). Trimming took 6 bases from V and 8 from J, leaving 14 bases between them. The CDR3 is 13 amino acids. In nucleotides, the CDR3 is TGTGCCAGTAGCCTGGACTCTCCGGATGAGCAGTTCTTC. It codes for CASSLDSPDEQFF.

V is TRBV15 and J is TRBJ2-7; D might be TRBD2 (6 bases). V was pared by 5 bases and J by 3 bases, with 8 bases between. Germline V CDR1 and CDR2: LNHNV, YYDKDF (reference sequence). The CDR3 is 12 residues long. The DNA of the CDR3 is TGTGCCACCAGCCGGGACTTCTACGAGCAGTACTTC. Amino acids: CATSRDFYEQYF.

The chain recombines TRBV11-3 with TRBJ2-3; 9 bases map to TRBD2. Germline V lookup: CDR1 SGHNT, CDR2 YENEEA. This CDR3 comprises 16 residues. The J segment lost 7 bases and the V segment lost 5 bases, leaving 13 bases of the junction unmatched. The chain's CDR3 is CASSLERGGGAYTQYF. The CDR3 DNA reads as TGTGCCAGCAGCCTGGAGAGGGGCGGGGGGGCGTATACGCAGTATTTT.

The sample holds many counts of this clone. The CDR3 is CASSSLDRVGYTF. CDR3 sequence (DNA): TGTGCCAGCAGCTCGCTGGACAGGGTCGGCTACACCTTC. The gene calls are TRBV5-6 and TRBJ1-2; TRBD1 matches at 8 bases. This CDR3 is 13 amino acids long. Germline lookup yields CDR1 SGHDT and CDR2 YYEEEE. The junction had 6 bases not matched to a gene; V was cut back by 3 bases and J by 8 bases.

This sequence joins TRBV7-8 and TRBJ2-1, with 7 bases that match TRBD1. Trimming cost V 3 bases and J 3 bases; bases outside gene matches: 8. The CDR3 covers 16 residues. Germline V gene lookup returns CDR1 SGHVS and CDR2 FQNEAQ. In nucleotides, the CDR3 is TGTGCCAGCAGCTTCCTTCAGGGGGTGTTCTACAATGAGCAGTTCTTC. Translating gives CASSFLQGVFYNEQFF.

The chain has TRBV28 and TRBJ1-2; 8 bases align to TRBD1. This CDR3 contains 13 residues. Germline assignment: CDR1 MDHEN and CDR2 SYDVKM. The ends lost 11 bases at V and 1 base at J; junction bases unmatched: 6. The CDR3 region is CAGGDRINYGYTF. The CDR3 DNA reads as TGTGCCGGGGGGGACAGGATTAACTATGGCTACACCTTC.

This clone was counted once. The V call is TRBV7-9, the J call TRBJ1-2; TRBD1 agrees at 8 bases. Germline V gives CDR1 SEHNR, CDR2 FQNEAQ (reference sequence). With 4 bases clipped from V and 3 bases from J, the junction kept 4 bases outside the gene matches. This CDR3 has 14 residues. CDR3: CASSSQGGDYGYTF. CDR3 bases: TGTGCCAGCAGCTCACAGGGGGGAGACTATGGCTACACCTTC.

The chain employs TRBV6-5 and TRBJ1-5; a possible D gene is TRBD1 (6 bases). The V gene's germline CDR1 is MNHEY and CDR2 SVGAGI. V shed 5 bases and J shed 7 bases, with 12 bases lying between them. This CDR3 has 13 residues. CDR3 bases: TGTGCCAGCAGTACGGACAGTCGCCAGCCCCAGCATTTT. This sequence encodes CASSTDSRQPQHF.

The chain couples TRBV4-1 to TRBJ1-1; D call uncertain. Germline V lookup: CDR1 MGHRA, CDR2 YSYEKL. Trimming took 1 base from V and 3 from J, leaving 15 bases between them. This CDR3 has 16 amino acids. The CDR3 bases are TGCGCCAGCAGCCAAGTCGCGCCCTCCGGGTACACTGAAGCTTTCTTT. This sequence encodes CASSQVAPSGYTEAFF.

The V call is TRBV28, the J call TRBJ1-1; D is unresolved. This CDR3 has 14 amino acids. CDR1 is MDHEN and CDR2 is SYDVKM in the germline V gene. The V end was cut by 5 bases, the J end by 6 bases, with 16 bases between. CDR3 sequence: CASSLHTANAEAFF. In DNA, the CDR3 is TGTGCCAGCAGTCTCCATACAGCAAACGCTGAAGCTTTCTTT. The full variable domain, rest sourced from reference TRBV28 and TRBJ1-1, is DVKVTQSSRYLVKRTGEKVFLECVQDMDHENMFWYRQDPGLGLRLIYFSYDVKMKEKGDIPEGYSVSREKKERFSLILESASTNQTSMYLCASSLHTANAEAFFGQGTRLTVV.

The chain employs TRBV12-3 or TRBV12-4 and TRBJ1-5; TRBD1 is a possible D gene (5 bases). The V gene lost 7 bases and the J gene lost 5 bases, with 12 bases spanning the gap. The CDR3 is made up of 13 amino acids. The CDR3 DNA is TGTGCCAGCACCTTAGGGGAATATCAGCCCCAGCATTTT. It is translated as CASTLGEYQPQHF.

There are a few counts of this clone. The chain links TRBV24-1 to TRBJ2-7; no firm D call. CDR1 and CDR2 (germline): KGHDR, SFDVKD. The V end lost 4 bases, the J end lost 5 bases, and 14 bases lay between the germline ends. The CDR3 runs 14 residues. The CDR3 region is CATSDRRSADEQYF. The DNA for the CDR3 is TGTGCCACCAGTGACAGACGGTCCGCGGACGAGCAGTACTTC.

The V gene is TRBV7-9, the J gene TRBJ1-3; no clear D gene. CDR3 size: 14 residues. V shed 0 bases and J shed 0 bases, with 3 bases lying between them. Germline lookup yields CDR1 SEHNR and CDR2 FQNEAQ (reference sequence). CDR3 residues: CASSLASSGNTIYF. CDR3 DNA sequence: TGTGCCAGCAGCTTAGCGAGCTCTGGAAACACCATATATTTT.

V is TRBV5-1 and J is TRBJ2-1, with 14 nucleotides matching TRBD2. J lost 0 bases, V lost 4 bases, and 3 bases had no gene match. This CDR3 has 17 amino acids. Germline V lookup: CDR1 SGHRS, CDR2 YFSETQ. CDR3 DNA sequence: TGCGCCAGCAGCCAGGGACTAGCGGGGGACTCCTACAATGAGCAGTTCTTC. This sequence encodes CASSQGLAGDSYNEQFF. The whole variable domain, filled in from reference TRBV5-1 and TRBJ2-1, reads KAGVTQTPRYLIKTRGQQVTLSCSPISGHRSVSWYQQTPGQGLQFLFEYFSETQRNKGNFPGRFSGRQFSNSRSEMNVSTLELGDSALYLCASSQGLAGDSYNEQFFGPGTRLTVL.

The genes are TRBV9 and TRBJ1-1, with 9 bases that match TRBD1. Germline values: CDR1 SGDLS, CDR2 YYNGEE. This CDR3 contains 14 residues. V shed 3 bases and J 5 bases; nucleotides not matched to a gene: 5. CDR3 sequence reads: CASSEQGAHTEAFF. DNA for the CDR3: TGTGCCAGCAGCGAACAGGGGGCGCATACTGAAGCTTTCTTT.

The CDR3 here is CASSFGQGNGYTF. The CDR3 coding sequence is TGTGCCAGCAGTTTCGGACAGGGTAACGGCTACACCTTC. The chain employs TRBV6-5 and TRBJ1-2; TRBD1 matches at 8 bases. Per germline, CDR1 MNHEY and CDR2 SVGAGI. CDR3 length: 13 amino acids. The trim removed 4 bases at V and 8 bases at J, leaving 6 bases unmatched.

This clone was counted a single time. This sequence joins TRBV24-1 and TRBJ2-5; D perhaps matches TRBD1 (5 bases). Germline V CDR1 and CDR2: KGHDR, SFDVKD. Trimming pared 2 bases from V and 2 bases from J, leaving 14 bases between. The CDR3 is 16 amino acids. This CDR3 is CATSDSRAEFQETQYF. For the CDR3, the DNA is TGTGCCACCAGTGATTCCAGGGCAGAGTTTCAAGAGACCCAGTACTTC.

The chain uses TRBV27 and TRBJ1-5; 9 positions agree with TRBD1. V lost 2 bases to trimming and J lost 7 bases; unmatched junction nucleotides: 3. Germline V lookup: CDR1 MNHEY, CDR2 SMNVEV (reference sequence). This CDR3 comprises 14 residues. The CDR3, as DNA: TGTGCCAGCAGTTTAGACAGGGGGAGGCAGCCCCAGCATTTT. It translates to CASSLDRGRQPQHF.

The rearrangement joins TRBV28 to TRBJ2-7, with 7 bases that match TRBD2. The CDR3 has 16 residues. Trimming took 2 bases from V and 4 from J; bases not matched to a gene: 11. Germline V gives CDR1 MDHEN, CDR2 SYDVKM. This CDR3 reads CASSLNRLGGGYEQYF. The CDR3 DNA sequence: TGTGCCAGCAGTTTAAATCGGTTGGGGGGAGGGTACGAGCAGTACTTC.